The T cell receptor (beta chain) under discussion was sequenced for a study of blood T cell repertoires in COVID-19. The CDR3 contains 13 residues. The ends were cut back, 1 base at V and 7 bases at J, with 10 bases in the middle. Looked up from germline, CDR1 is SGHAT and CDR2 is FQDESV (reference sequence). Data came from immunoSEQ multiplex PCR; TCRdb stores just in-frame clones and leaves some out. The sample records around 170,000 clones, more than 70% being singletons. The clonotype originates from a man aged 50-60 years with active or convalescent COVID-19. The sequenced sample was peripheral blood. The chain couples TRBV11-1 to TRBJ1-1, with D hard to call. CDR3 protein: CASSLGPVNEAFF. Written as DNA, the CDR3 is TGTGCCAGCAGCTTAGGGCCAGTGAATGAAGCTTTCTTT.